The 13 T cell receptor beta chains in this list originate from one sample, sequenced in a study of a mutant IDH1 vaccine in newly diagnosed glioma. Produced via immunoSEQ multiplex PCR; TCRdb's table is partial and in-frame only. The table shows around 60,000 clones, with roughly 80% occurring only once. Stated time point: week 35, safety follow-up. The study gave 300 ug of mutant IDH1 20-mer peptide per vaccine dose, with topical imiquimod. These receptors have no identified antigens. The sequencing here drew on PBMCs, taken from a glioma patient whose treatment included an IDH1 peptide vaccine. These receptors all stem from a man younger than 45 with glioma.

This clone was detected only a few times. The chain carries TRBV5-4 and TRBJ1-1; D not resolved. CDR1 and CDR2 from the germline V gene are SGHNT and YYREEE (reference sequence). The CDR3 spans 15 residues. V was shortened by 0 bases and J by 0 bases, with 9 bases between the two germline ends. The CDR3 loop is CASSLGLVVNTEAFF. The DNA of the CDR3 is TGTGCCAGCAGCTTGGGCCTGGTGGTGAACACTGAAGCTTTCTTT.

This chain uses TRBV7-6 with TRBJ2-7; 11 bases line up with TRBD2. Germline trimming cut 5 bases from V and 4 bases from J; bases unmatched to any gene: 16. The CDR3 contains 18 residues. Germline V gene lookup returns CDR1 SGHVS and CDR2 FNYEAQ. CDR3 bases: TGTGCCAGCAGCCCGGAAGTGACTAGCGGGGTATCACTGTACGAGCAGTACTTC. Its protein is CASSPEVTSGVSLYEQYF. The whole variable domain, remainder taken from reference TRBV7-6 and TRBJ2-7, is GAGVSQSPRYKVTKRGQDVALRCDPISGHVSLYWYRQALGQGPEFLTYFNYEAQQDKSGLPNDRFSAERPEGSISTLTIQRTEQRDSAMYRCASSPEVTSGVSLYEQYFGPGTRLTVT.

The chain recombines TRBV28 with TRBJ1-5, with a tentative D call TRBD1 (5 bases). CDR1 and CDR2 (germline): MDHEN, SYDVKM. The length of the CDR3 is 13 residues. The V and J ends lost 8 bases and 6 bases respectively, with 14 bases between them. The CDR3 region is CASGREWSQPQHF. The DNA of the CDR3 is TGTGCCAGCGGCAGGGAATGGAGTCAGCCCCAGCATTTT.

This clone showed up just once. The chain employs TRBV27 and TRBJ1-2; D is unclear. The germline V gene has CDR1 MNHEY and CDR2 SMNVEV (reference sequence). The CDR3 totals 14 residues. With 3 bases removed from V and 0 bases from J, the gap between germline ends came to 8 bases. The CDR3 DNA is TGTGCCAGCAGTTTCGGGGTCCCTAACTATGGCTACACCTTC. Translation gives CASSFGVPNYGYTF.

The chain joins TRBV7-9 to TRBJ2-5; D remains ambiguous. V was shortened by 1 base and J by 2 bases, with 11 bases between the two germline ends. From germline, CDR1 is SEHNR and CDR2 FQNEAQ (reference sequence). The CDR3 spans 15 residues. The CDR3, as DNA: TGTGCCAGCAGCTTAGTGCCAGCAAGACAAGAGACCCAGTACTTC. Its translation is CASSLVPARQETQYF.

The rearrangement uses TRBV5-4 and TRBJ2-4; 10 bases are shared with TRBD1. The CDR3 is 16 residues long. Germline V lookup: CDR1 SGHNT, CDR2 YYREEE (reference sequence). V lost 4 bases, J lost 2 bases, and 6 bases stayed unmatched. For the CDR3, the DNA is TGTGCCAGCAGCCCGGGACAGGGGCTTCCCAAAAACATTCAGTACTTC. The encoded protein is CASSPGQGLPKNIQYF.

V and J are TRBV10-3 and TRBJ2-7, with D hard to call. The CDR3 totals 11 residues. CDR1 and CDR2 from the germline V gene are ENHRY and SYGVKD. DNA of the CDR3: TGTGCGCTCGCCTCGGGCCCCGAGCAGTACTTC. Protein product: CALASGPEQYF.

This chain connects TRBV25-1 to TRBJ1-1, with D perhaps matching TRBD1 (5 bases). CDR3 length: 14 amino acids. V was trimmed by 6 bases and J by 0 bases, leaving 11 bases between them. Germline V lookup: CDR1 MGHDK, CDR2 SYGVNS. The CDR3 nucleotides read TGTGCCAGCAGCAAGAAAGGGGTGAACACTGAAGCTTTCTTT. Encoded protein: CASSKKGVNTEAFF. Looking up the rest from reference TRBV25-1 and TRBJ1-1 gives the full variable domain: EADIYQTPRYLVIGTGKKITLECSQTMGHDKMYWYQQDPGMELHLIHYSYGVNSTEKGDLSSESTVSRIRTEHFPLTLESARPSHTSQYLCASSKKGVNTEAFFGQGTRLTVV.

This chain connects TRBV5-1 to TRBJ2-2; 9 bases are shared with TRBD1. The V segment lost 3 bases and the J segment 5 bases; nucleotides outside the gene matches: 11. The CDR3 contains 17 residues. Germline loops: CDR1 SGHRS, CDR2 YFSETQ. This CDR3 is CASSWTPGQGETGELFF. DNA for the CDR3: TGCGCCAGCAGCTGGACTCCGGGACAGGGAGAGACCGGGGAGCTGTTTTTT.

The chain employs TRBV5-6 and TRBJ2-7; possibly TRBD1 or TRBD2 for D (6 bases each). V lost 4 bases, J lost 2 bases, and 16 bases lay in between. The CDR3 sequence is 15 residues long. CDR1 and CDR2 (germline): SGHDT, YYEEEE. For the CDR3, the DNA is TGTGCCAGCAGCCCGGGGGCCTTTAGGGCCTACGAGCAGTACTTC. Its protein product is CASSPGAFRAYEQYF.

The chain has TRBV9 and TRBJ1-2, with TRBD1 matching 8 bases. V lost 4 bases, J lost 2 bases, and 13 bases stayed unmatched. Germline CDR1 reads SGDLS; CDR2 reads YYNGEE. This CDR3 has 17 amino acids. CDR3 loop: CASSPPGQGYPNYGYTF. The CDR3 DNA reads TGTGCCAGCAGCCCACCTGGACAGGGCTATCCCAACTATGGCTACACCTTC.

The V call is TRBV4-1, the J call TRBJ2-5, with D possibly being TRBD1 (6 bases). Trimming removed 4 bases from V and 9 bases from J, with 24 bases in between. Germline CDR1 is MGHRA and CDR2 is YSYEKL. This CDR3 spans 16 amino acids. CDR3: CASSPGSNLRKGAQYF. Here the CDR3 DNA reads TGCGCCAGCAGCCCGGGTTCTAACCTCCGAAAGGGGGCCCAGTACTTC.

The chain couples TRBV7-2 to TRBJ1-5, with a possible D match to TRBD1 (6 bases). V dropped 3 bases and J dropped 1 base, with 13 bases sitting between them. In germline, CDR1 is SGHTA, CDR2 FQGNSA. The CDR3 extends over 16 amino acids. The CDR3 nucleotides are TGTGCCAGCAGCTTTAGCCAGGGGCGGAGCAATCAGCCCCAGCATTTT. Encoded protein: CASSFSQGRSNQPQHF.